The clone carrying this T cell receptor beta chain was recorded only once. Using immunoSEQ multiplex PCR, the repertoire was profiled, and TCRdb retains in-frame clones only, with some absent. The table includes about 95,000 clones, around 86% detected once. This entry belongs to a study of blood T cell repertoires in COVID-19. At the level of the study: The United States, Italy and Spain supplied acute and convalescent COVID-19 samples.

The Seattle patients, enrolled during active infection, were followed longitudinally. The CDR3 is made up of 13 amino acids. Trimming removed 3 bases from V and 8 bases from J; junction bases left unmatched: 4. The germline CDR1 and CDR2 sequences are SGHDT and YYEEEE. Specimen: peripheral blood. The rearrangement uses TRBV5-6 and TRBJ1-4; 7 nucleotides align to TRBD1. This receptor was obtained from a man between 60 and 70 years old with COVID-19, enrolled during active disease. CDR3 sequence: CASSSHRGEKLFF. The CDR3 DNA sequence: TGTGCCAGCAGCTCCCACAGGGGAGAAAAACTGTTTTTT.